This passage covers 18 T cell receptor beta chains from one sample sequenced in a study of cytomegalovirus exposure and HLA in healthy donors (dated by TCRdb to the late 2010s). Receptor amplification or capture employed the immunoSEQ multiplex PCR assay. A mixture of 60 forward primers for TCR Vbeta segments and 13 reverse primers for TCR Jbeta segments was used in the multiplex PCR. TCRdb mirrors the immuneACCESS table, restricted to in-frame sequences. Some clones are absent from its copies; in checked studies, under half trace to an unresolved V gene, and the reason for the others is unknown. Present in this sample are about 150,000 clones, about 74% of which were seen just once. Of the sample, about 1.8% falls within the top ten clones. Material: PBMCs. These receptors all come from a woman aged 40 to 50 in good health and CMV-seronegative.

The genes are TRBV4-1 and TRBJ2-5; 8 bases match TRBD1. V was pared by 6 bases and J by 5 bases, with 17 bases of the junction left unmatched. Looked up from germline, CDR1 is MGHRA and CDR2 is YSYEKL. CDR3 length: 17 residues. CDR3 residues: CASSLRTGWVSEETQYF. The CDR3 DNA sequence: TGCGCCAGCAGTCTGCGGACAGGGTGGGTTTCTGAGGAGACCCAGTACTTC.

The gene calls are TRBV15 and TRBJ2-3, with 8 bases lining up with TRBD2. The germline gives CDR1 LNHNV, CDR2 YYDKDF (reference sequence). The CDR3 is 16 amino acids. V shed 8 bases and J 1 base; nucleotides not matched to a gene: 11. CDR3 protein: CATYERGPRGTDTQYF. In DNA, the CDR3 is TGTGCCACCTACGAGCGGGGGCCACGCGGCACAGATACGCAGTATTTT.

CDR3 DNA sequence: TGCGCCAGCAGCCAAGTATCCGGGGATAATTCACCCCTCCACTTT. Protein: CASSQVSGDNSPLHF. V gene TRBV4-1 combines with J gene TRBJ1-6; D is undetermined. The CDR3 contains 15 residues. CDR1 is MGHRA, CDR2 YSYEKL, per germline. V was cut by 1 base and J by 5 bases, with 9 bases left in between.

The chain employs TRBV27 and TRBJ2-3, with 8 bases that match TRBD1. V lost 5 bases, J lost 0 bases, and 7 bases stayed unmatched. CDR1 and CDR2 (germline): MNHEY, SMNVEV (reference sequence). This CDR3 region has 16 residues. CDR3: CASSPGTGLSTDTQYF. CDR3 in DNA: TGTGCCAGCAGTCCAGGGACAGGCCTGAGCACAGATACGCAGTATTTT.

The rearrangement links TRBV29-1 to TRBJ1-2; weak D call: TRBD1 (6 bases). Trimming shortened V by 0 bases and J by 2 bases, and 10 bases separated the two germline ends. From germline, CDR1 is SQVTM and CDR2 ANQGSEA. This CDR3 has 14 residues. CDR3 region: CSVEDPGDNYGYTF. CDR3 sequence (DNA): TGCAGCGTTGAAGATCCAGGGGACAACTATGGCTACACCTTC.

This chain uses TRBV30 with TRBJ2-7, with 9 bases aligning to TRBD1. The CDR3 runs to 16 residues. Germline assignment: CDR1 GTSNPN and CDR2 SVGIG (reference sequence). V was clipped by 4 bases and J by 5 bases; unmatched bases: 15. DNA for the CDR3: TGTGCCTGGACCTACCGGGGGACAGGGATTCACCACGAGCAGTACTTC. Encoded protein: CAWTYRGTGIHHEQYF.

The CDR3: CASSWGGSAEQYF. The CDR3, as DNA: TGTGCCAGCAGCTGGGGAGGGAGCGCCGAGCAGTACTTC. The J gene is TRBJ2-7, the V gene TRBV11-3; TRBD2 matches at 7 bases. The ends lost 4 bases at V and 6 bases at J; junction bases unmatched: 6. This CDR3 comprises 13 residues. Germline V CDR1 and CDR2: SGHNT, YENEEA.

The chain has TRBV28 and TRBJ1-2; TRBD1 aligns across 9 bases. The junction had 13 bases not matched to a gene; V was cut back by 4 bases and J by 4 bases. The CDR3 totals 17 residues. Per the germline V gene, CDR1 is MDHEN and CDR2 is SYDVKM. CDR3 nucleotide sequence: TGTGCCAGCAGTTCGACACACGACAGGGGGGGACTCTATGGCTACACCTTC. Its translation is CASSSTHDRGGLYGYTF.

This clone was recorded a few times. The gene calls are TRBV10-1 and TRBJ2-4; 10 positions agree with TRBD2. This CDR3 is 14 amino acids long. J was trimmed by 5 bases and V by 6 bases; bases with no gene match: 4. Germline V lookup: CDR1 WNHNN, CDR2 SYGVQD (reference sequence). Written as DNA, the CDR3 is TGCGCCAGCAGCTTTACTAGCGGGGAAAACATTCAGTACTTC. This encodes CASSFTSGENIQYF.

CDR3 amino acids: CASSRSGGEETQYF. CDR3 coding DNA: TGTGCCAGCAGCCGGAGCGGGGGGGAAGAGACCCAGTACTTC. The gene calls are TRBV9 and TRBJ2-5; 10 bases match TRBD2. Germline V CDR1 and CDR2: SGDLS, YYNGEE. The CDR3 is 14 residues long. V shed 4 bases, J shed 3 bases, and the junction held 3 bases outside the gene matches. Supplemented by reference TRBV9 and TRBJ2-5, the full variable domain reads DSGVTQTPKHLITATGQRVTLRCSPRSGDLSVYWYQQSLDQGLQFLIQYYNGEERAKGNILERFSAQQFPDLHSELNLSSLELGDSALYFCASSRSGGEETQYFGPGTRLLVL.

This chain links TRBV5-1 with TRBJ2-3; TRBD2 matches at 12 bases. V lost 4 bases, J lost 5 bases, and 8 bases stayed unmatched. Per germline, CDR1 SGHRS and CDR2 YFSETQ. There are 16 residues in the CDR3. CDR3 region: CASSLGLAGSQDTQYF. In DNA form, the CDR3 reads TGCGCCAGCAGCCTCGGACTAGCGGGATCTCAAGATACGCAGTATTTT. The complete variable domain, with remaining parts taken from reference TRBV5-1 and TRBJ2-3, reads KAGVTQTPRYLIKTRGQQVTLSCSPISGHRSVSWYQQTPGQGLQFLFEYFSETQRNKGNFPGRFSGRQFSNSRSEMNVSTLELGDSALYLCASSLGLAGSQDTQYFGPGTRLTVL.

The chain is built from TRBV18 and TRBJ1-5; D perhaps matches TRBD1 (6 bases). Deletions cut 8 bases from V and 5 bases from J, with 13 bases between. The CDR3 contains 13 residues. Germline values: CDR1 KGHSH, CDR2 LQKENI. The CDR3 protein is CASGGGADQPQHF. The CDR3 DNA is TGTGCCAGCGGTGGGGGCGCGGATCAGCCCCAGCATTTT. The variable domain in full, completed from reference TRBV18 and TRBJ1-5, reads NAGVMQNPRHLVRRRGQEARLRCSPMKGHSHVYWYRQLPEEGLKFMVYLQKENIIDESGMPKERFSAEFPKEGPSILRIQQVVRGDSAAYFCASGGGADQPQHFGDGTRLSIL.

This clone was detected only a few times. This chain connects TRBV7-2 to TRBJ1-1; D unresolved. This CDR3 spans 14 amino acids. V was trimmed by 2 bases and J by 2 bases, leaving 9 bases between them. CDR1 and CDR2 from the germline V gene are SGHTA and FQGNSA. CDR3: CASSLTRANTEAFF. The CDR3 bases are TGTGCCAGCAGCTTAACGAGAGCTAACACTGAAGCTTTCTTT.

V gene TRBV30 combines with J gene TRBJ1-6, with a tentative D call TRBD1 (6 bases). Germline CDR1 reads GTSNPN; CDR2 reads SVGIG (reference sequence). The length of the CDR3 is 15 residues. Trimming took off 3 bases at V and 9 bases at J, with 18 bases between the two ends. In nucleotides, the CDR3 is TGTGCCTGGAGCAGGGGCGGAATAGGGGGTTCACCCCTCCACTTT. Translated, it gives CAWSRGGIGGSPLHF.

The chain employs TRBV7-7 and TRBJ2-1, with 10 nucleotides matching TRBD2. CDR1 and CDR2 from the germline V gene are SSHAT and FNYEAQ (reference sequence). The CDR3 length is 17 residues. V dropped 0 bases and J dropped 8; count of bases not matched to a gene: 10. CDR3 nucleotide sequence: TGTGCCAGCAGCTTAGCGTTGGGACTAGCGACTGACGATGAGCAGTTCTTC. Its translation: CASSLALGLATDDEQFF.

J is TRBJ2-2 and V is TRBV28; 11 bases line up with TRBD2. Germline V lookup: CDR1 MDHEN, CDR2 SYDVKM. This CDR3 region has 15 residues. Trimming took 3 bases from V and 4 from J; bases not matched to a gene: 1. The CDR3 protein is CASSFTSGSTGELFF. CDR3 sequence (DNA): TGTGCCAGCAGTTTCACTAGCGGGAGCACCGGGGAGCTGTTTTTT.

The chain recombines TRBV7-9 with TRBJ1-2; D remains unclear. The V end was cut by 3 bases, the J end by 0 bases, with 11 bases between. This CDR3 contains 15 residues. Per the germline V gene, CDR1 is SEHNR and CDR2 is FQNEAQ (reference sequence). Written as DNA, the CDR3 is TGTGCCAGCAGCTTCGGGTCCGGGGCTAACTATGGCTACACCTTC. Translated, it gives CASSFGSGANYGYTF. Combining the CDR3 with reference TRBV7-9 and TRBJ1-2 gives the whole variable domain DTGVSQNPRHKITKRGQNVTFRCDPISEHNRLYWYRQTLGQGPEFLTYFQNEAQLEKSRLLSDRFSAERPKGSFSTLEIQRTEQGDSAMYLCASSFGSGANYGYTFGSGTRLTVV.

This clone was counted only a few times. The CDR3 DNA sequence: TGTGCCAGCACCCCCCCCGGACAGAACTATGGCTACACCTTC. Protein sequence: CASTPPGQNYGYTF. This chain links TRBV7-9 with TRBJ1-2, with a tentative D call TRBD1 (6 bases). The CDR3 has 14 residues. From germline, CDR1 is SEHNR and CDR2 FQNEAQ (reference sequence). Trimming stripped 7 bases from V and 2 bases from J, with 14 bases between.